The 27 T cell receptor beta chains below were found in one sample sequenced in a study of CD8+ T cells in alopecia areata. The authors extracted RNA and reverse transcribed it into cDNA as the sequencing template. The assay was immunoSEQ multiplex PCR, and TCRdb's table has in-frame clones only and misses some. Altogether fewer than 100,000 clones are present, about three quarters being singletons, with the ten largest covering around 15%. Treatment denoted: oral pan-JAK inhibitor, 5-10 mg twice daily. Source: CD8+ T cells sorted from blood, taken between weeks 44 and 45, from a patient treated with tofacitinib. The receptors shown here come from a human donor with alopecia areata.

V usage is TRBV2 and J usage is TRBJ2-5; maybe TRBD2 (6 bases). The J call may be incorrect, as the DNA end agrees better with TRBJ2-7. The CDR3 is made up of 12 amino acids. Germline loops: CDR1 SNHLY, CDR2 FYNNEI. The CDR3 region is CASSSGDYEQYF. Here the CDR3 DNA reads TGTGCCAGCTCCTCGGGGGACTACGAGCAGTACTTC.

This rearrangement joins TRBV29-1 to TRBJ1-5; D not resolved. Germline CDR1 reads SQVTM; CDR2 reads ANQGSEA. The CDR3 covers 13 residues. V was clipped by 5 bases and J by 0 bases, with 8 bases between them. The CDR3 region is CSVREDSNQPQHF. The CDR3, as DNA: TGCAGCGTTCGGGAGGATAGCAATCAGCCCCAGCATTTT.

This sequence joins TRBV9 and TRBJ2-7; D is possibly TRBD1 (6 bases). V was shortened by 4 bases and J by 5 bases, with 13 bases between the two germline ends. The length of the CDR3 is 13 residues. CDR1 SGDLS and CDR2 YYNGEE come from the germline V gene. The CDR3 protein is CASSPRWGHEQYF. The CDR3 DNA reads as TGTGCCAGCAGCCCCCGGTGGGGGCACGAGCAGTACTTC. The full variable domain, with the rest looked up from reference TRBV9 and TRBJ2-7, is DSGVTQTPKHLITATGQRVTLRCSPRSGDLSVYWYQQSLDQGLQFLIQYYNGEERAKGNILERFSAQQFPDLHSELNLSSLELGDSALYFCASSPRWGHEQYFGPGTRLTVT.

J is TRBJ2-1 and V is TRBV6-5, with D possibly being TRBD1 (6 bases). CDR3 length: 14 amino acids. Per the germline V gene, CDR1 is MNHEY and CDR2 is SVGAGI. V lost 7 bases and J 4 bases, leaving 14 bases between the germline ends. The DNA for the CDR3 is TGTGCCAGCAAAGTAGGGGGTCCTTACAATGAGCAGTTCTTC. It specifies CASKVGGPYNEQFF.

The V call is TRBV7-9, the J call TRBJ2-1; D uncertain. Trimming removed 5 bases at V and 5 bases at J, with 10 bases between. Germline CDR1 SEHNR, CDR2 FQNEAQ (reference sequence). This CDR3 is built from 13 residues. CDR3 DNA: TGTGCCAGCAGCCCGGACCGAGACAATGAGCAGTTCTTC. It encodes CASSPDRDNEQFF.

This clone was observed a handful of times. The chain combines TRBV7-9 with TRBJ2-6; 9 nucleotides line up with TRBD1. V lost 7 bases to trimming and J lost 1 base; unmatched junction nucleotides: 5. CDR1 and CDR2 from the germline V gene are SEHNR and FQNEAQ (reference sequence). The CDR3 runs to 16 residues. CDR3: CASTGTGRSGANVLTF. The CDR3 coding sequence is TGTGCCAGCACCGGGACAGGGAGATCTGGGGCCAACGTCCTGACTTTC. The entire variable domain, with the rest obtained from reference TRBV7-9 and TRBJ2-6, is as follows: DTGVSQNPRHKITKRGQNVTFRCDPISEHNRLYWYRQTLGQGPEFLTYFQNEAQLEKSRLLSDRFSAERPKGSFSTLEIQRTEQGDSAMYLCASTGTGRSGANVLTFGAGSRLTVL.

The chain carries TRBV27 and TRBJ2-1, with a weak D call TRBD2 (5 bases). Germline V lookup: CDR1 MNHEY, CDR2 SMNVEV (reference sequence). V lost 10 bases, J lost 6 bases, and 13 bases lay in between. The CDR3 consists of 12 residues. For the CDR3, the DNA is TGTGCCACCTGGATAGAGGGCAATGAGCAGTTCTTC. As protein: CATWIEGNEQFF.

This chain links TRBV19 with TRBJ2-1; D is possibly TRBD1 (6 bases). CDR3 length: 13 amino acids. V dropped 4 bases and J dropped 7 bases, with 11 bases sitting between them. Germline loops: CDR1 LNHDA, CDR2 SQIVND (reference sequence). CDR3: CASSTTQGNEQFF. Here the CDR3 DNA reads TGTGCCAGTAGTACAACGCAGGGGAATGAGCAGTTCTTC.

CDR3 region: CSVEGENTEAFF. As DNA, the CDR3 is TGCAGCGTTGAAGGGGAGAACACTGAAGCTTTCTTT. This chain uses TRBV29-1 with TRBJ1-1; D ambiguous. CDR3 length: 12 amino acids. Trimming removed 1 base from V and 1 base from J, with 4 bases in between. Germline values: CDR1 SQVTM, CDR2 ANQGSEA.

The chain combines TRBV27 with TRBJ2-1, with 13 bases that match TRBD2. V shed 5 bases, J shed 8 bases, and the junction held 6 bases outside the gene matches. CDR1 and CDR2 from the germline V gene are MNHEY and SMNVEV (reference sequence). This CDR3 has 15 residues. CDR3 residues: CASSKGLAGKDEQFF. In nucleotides, the CDR3 is TGTGCCAGCAGTAAGGGACTAGCGGGGAAGGATGAGCAGTTCTTC.

This clone was detected once. This chain joins TRBV6-6 and TRBJ2-3; a weak D match, TRBD2 (6 bases). The V end was cut by 4 bases, the J end by 6 bases, with 14 bases between. This CDR3 is 14 amino acids long. Germline V CDR1 and CDR2: MNHNY, SVGAGI (reference sequence). The CDR3 sequence is CASSFLGGVDTQYF. In nucleotides, the CDR3 is TGTGCCAGCAGTTTCCTGGGCGGGGTGGATACGCAGTATTTT.

The chain uses TRBV30 and TRBJ1-2, with a weak D call TRBD1 (5 bases). Germline CDR1 GTSNPN, CDR2 SVGIG (reference sequence). V lost 4 bases, J lost 1 base, and 10 bases lay in between. The CDR3 runs to 13 residues. The CDR3 sequence: CAWKPQDNYGYTF. CDR3 DNA sequence: TGTGCCTGGAAGCCACAGGATAACTATGGCTACACCTTC.

V gene TRBV29-1 combines with J gene TRBJ1-2, with 11 bases fitting TRBD1. The length of the CDR3 is 15 residues. Germline CDR1 SQVTM, CDR2 ANQGSEA. V lost 4 bases and J lost 2; bases outside the gene matches: 6. CDR3: CSVVGQGAKNYGYTF. The CDR3, as DNA: TGCAGCGTTGTTGGACAGGGGGCGAAAAACTATGGCTACACCTTC.

The chain is built from TRBV4-1 and TRBJ2-3; TRBD2 aligns across 7 bases. The germline CDR1 and CDR2 sequences are MGHRA and YSYEKL. V dropped 3 bases and J dropped 2; count of bases not matched to a gene: 2. This CDR3 contains 14 residues. The CDR3 region is CASSQGGDTDTQYF. In DNA, the CDR3 is TGCGCCAGCAGCCAGGGGGGGGACACAGATACGCAGTATTTT.

The chain carries TRBV4-3 and TRBJ1-1; TRBD1 matches 8 bases. The V gene's germline CDR1 is LGHNA and CDR2 YSLEER. CDR3 length equals 17 residues. The V segment lost 0 bases and the J segment 1 base; nucleotides outside the gene matches: 7. CDR3: CASSQDWAGGGNTEAFF. The CDR3 nucleotides read TGCGCCAGCAGCCAAGATTGGGCAGGGGGCGGGAACACTGAAGCTTTCTTT.

The chain has TRBV30 and TRBJ2-3; 14 bases map to TRBD2. The V gene end was trimmed by 8 bases and the J gene end by 2 bases; junction bases not matched to a gene: 9. The germline gives CDR1 GTSNPN, CDR2 SVGIG (reference sequence). This CDR3 is built from 16 residues. The CDR3 sequence is CAGWGLAGVHTDTQYF. CDR3 nucleotide sequence: TGTGCCGGATGGGGACTAGCGGGGGTCCACACAGATACGCAGTATTTT.

This chain joins TRBV7-2 and TRBJ1-4; D remains unclear. V shed 2 bases and J shed 7 bases, with 17 bases lying between them. Germline-derived CDR1 and CDR2 are SGHTA and FQGNSA. The CDR3 runs to 16 residues. The CDR3 sequence: CASSLFQFPDTEKLFF. CDR3 DNA: TGTGCCAGCAGCTTATTTCAGTTTCCCGACACTGAAAAACTGTTTTTT.

The genes are TRBV7-2 and TRBJ2-7; the D is unclear. Trimming removed 5 bases from V and 0 bases from J, with 2 bases in between. Germline V lookup: CDR1 SGHTA, CDR2 FQGNSA. The CDR3 totals 11 residues. CDR3 bases: TGTGCCAGCAGCCACTCCTACGAGCAGTACTTC. Amino acid sequence: CASSHSYEQYF.

The chain recombines TRBV27 with TRBJ2-7; 9 bases agree with TRBD1. Germline values: CDR1 MNHEY, CDR2 SMNVEV (reference sequence). The ends lost 5 bases at V and 1 base at J; junction bases unmatched: 6. The CDR3 totals 15 residues. In DNA, the CDR3 is TGTGCCAGCAGTGTCGGGACAGGGAAATCCTACGAGCAGTACTTC. As protein: CASSVGTGKSYEQYF.

This clone occurred a few times. The chain has TRBV5-6 and TRBJ2-4; the D gene is possibly TRBD1 (6 bases). Trimming took off 4 bases at V and 1 base at J, with 15 bases between the two ends. The CDR3 loop spans 16 amino acids. Germline V gene lookup returns CDR1 SGHDT and CDR2 YYEEEE. CDR3: CASSAPGAAAKNIQYF. In nucleotides, the CDR3 is TGTGCCAGCAGCGCCCCAGGGGCGGCGGCCAAAAACATTCAGTACTTC.

The chain employs TRBV23-1 and TRBJ2-1, with D unresolved. TRBV23-1 is marked as an open reading frame, function uncertain. V was pared by 1 base and J by 9 bases, with 7 bases between. CDR3 length: 12 residues. CDR3 DNA: TGCGCCAGCAGTCAATACTCGGGTGAGCAGTTCTTC. It translates to CASSQYSGEQFF.

This sequence joins TRBV11-2 and TRBJ2-4; D gene unclear. V was shortened by 1 base and J by 7 bases, with 20 bases between the two germline ends. CDR3 length equals 17 residues. The germline V gene encodes CDR1 SGHAT and CDR2 FQNNGV. CDR3 loop: CASSLASNLGFANIQYF. CDR3 nucleotide sequence: TGTGCCAGCAGCTTAGCCTCCAATCTGGGATTCGCTAACATTCAGTACTTC.

This chain connects TRBV29-1 to TRBJ2-1, with 13 bases fitting TRBD2. V was pared by 5 bases and J by 2 bases, with 0 bases of the junction left unmatched. The CDR3 length is 14 residues. Germline V gene data show CDR1 as SQVTM and CDR2 as ANQGSEA. For the CDR3, the DNA is TGCAGCGTTACTAGCGGGGGGGCCTACAATGAGCAGTTCTTC. Protein product: CSVTSGGAYNEQFF.

The chain carries TRBV9 and TRBJ1-1; D gene unclear. The CDR3 consists of 11 residues. Trimming cost V 5 bases and J 5 bases, with 7 bases left between them. Germline V gives CDR1 SGDLS, CDR2 YYNGEE. The CDR3 DNA sequence: TGTGCCAGCAGTTCCGGGACTGAAGCTTTCTTT. Translation gives CASSSGTEAFF.

The rearrangement uses TRBV9 and TRBJ1-3, with D maybe TRBD1 (5 bases). V was clipped by 0 bases and J by 0 bases, with 19 bases between them. The CDR3 totals 19 residues. From germline, CDR1 is SGDLS and CDR2 YYNGEE. CDR3 DNA: TGTGCCAGCAGCGTAGTAGGTTCGGCAGGGTTGAGCTCTGGAAACACCATATATTTT. It encodes CASSVVGSAGLSSGNTIYF.

The chain carries TRBV5-6 and TRBJ2-5; 7 nucleotides align to TRBD1. Trimming removed 4 bases from V and 3 bases from J; junction bases left unmatched: 12. The CDR3 is made up of 16 amino acids. Germline CDR1 is SGHDT and CDR2 is YYEEEE. This CDR3 reads CASSPHDRDSEETQYF. CDR3 coding DNA: TGTGCCAGCAGCCCACACGACCGGGACAGCGAAGAGACCCAGTACTTC.

The chain has TRBV9 and TRBJ2-4, with 7 bases fitting TRBD1. The J segment lost 9 bases and the V segment lost 0 bases, leaving 0 bases of the junction unmatched. From germline, CDR1 is SGDLS and CDR2 YYNGEE. This CDR3 comprises 12 residues. CDR3 residues: CASSVGDSIQYF. The CDR3 DNA sequence: TGTGCCAGCAGCGTAGGGGACAGCATTCAGTACTTC.